The 20 T cell receptor beta chains listed next were all sequenced from one sample in a study of cytotoxic CD8 clonotypes in ibrutinib-treated CLL. Sequencing used immunoSEQ multiplex PCR; TCRdb keeps in-frame clones, though not all of them. Counted here are about 50,000 clones, approximately 54% occurring once; the ten biggest clones make up about 24%. Here the sequenced sample was PBMCs, taken at disease progression, from a patient treated with ibrutinib. These receptors originate from a human donor with chronic lymphocytic leukemia.

This chain links TRBV5-6 with TRBJ1-1; possibly TRBD1 for D (5 bases). The germline V gene encodes CDR1 SGHDT and CDR2 YYEEEE. This CDR3 is built from 13 residues. The V end was cut by 3 bases, the J end by 7 bases, with 13 bases between. CDR3 coding DNA: TGTGCCAGCAGCTGGGGGGAGGCCTTTGAAGCTTTCTTT. Translated: CASSWGEAFEAFF.

V and J are TRBV29-1 and TRBJ2-7, with D perhaps matching TRBD1 (5 bases). The germline V gene encodes CDR1 SQVTM and CDR2 ANQGSEA. With 7 bases removed from V and 0 bases from J, the gap between germline ends came to 19 bases. The CDR3 is 15 amino acids. CDR3 amino acids: CSAQGGGPGSYEQYF. In DNA, the CDR3 is TGCAGCGCCCAGGGCGGCGGACCCGGCTCCTACGAGCAGTACTTC.

This clone was detected only a few times. V is TRBV4-1 and J is TRBJ2-7, with 7 bases matching TRBD1. The CDR3 has 13 residues. V lost 0 bases and J lost 7; bases outside the gene matches: 3. Germline V gene lookup returns CDR1 MGHRA and CDR2 YSYEKL. CDR3 residues: CASSQDTGEEQYF. In DNA, the CDR3 is TGCGCCAGCAGCCAAGACACAGGGGAAGAGCAGTACTTC.

This chain joins TRBV6-5 and TRBJ1-3; D not resolved. The CDR3 runs 12 residues. V lost 8 bases and J 4 bases, leaving 9 bases between the germline ends. The germline CDR1 and CDR2 sequences are MNHEY and SVGAGI. The CDR3 here is CASLDWGNTIYF. The CDR3 nucleotides are TGTGCCAGCCTGGATTGGGGAAACACCATATATTTT.

V gene TRBV2 combines with J gene TRBJ2-7; 7 positions match TRBD1. The V gene end was trimmed by 2 bases and the J gene end by 3 bases; junction bases not matched to a gene: 7. The CDR3 covers 15 residues. The germline CDR1 and CDR2 sequences are SNHLY and FYNNEI. CDR3 coding DNA: TGTGCCAGCAGTGAAAGGGGGCCGGCAAACTACGAGCAGTACTTC. Its protein is CASSERGPANYEQYF. The whole variable domain, remainder taken from reference TRBV2 and TRBJ2-7, is EPEVTQTPSHQVTQMGQEVILRCVPISNHLYFYWYRQILGQKVEFLVSFYNNEISEKSEIFDDQFSVERPDGSNFTLKIRSTKLEDSAMYFCASSERGPANYEQYFGPGTRLTVT.

The rearrangement joins TRBV4-1 to TRBJ2-2; 11 nucleotides agree with TRBD1. V lost 3 bases to trimming and J lost 3 bases; unmatched junction nucleotides: 6. Per the germline V gene, CDR1 is MGHRA and CDR2 is YSYEKL. The CDR3 has 17 residues. The CDR3 sequence is CASSQGRTGGYTGELFF. Written as DNA, the CDR3 is TGCGCCAGCAGCCAGGGGCGGACAGGGGGCTACACCGGGGAGCTGTTTTTT.

This chain joins TRBV25-1 and TRBJ2-5; possibly TRBD1 for D (6 bases). Germline CDR1 and CDR2: MGHDK and SYGVNS. V dropped 5 bases and J dropped 4 bases, with 14 bases sitting between them. This CDR3 region has 14 residues. In nucleotides, the CDR3 is TGTGCCAGCAGTCTGCACAGGGACCGAGAGACCCAGTACTTC. Its protein product is CASSLHRDRETQYF.

The chain links TRBV5-1 to TRBJ1-1; 9 nucleotides line up with TRBD1. Germline V gives CDR1 SGHRS, CDR2 YFSETQ. The CDR3 has 14 amino acids. The V gene end was trimmed by 5 bases and the J gene end by 6 bases; junction bases not matched to a gene: 8. The CDR3 here is CASSRQGGSAEAFF. The CDR3, as DNA: TGCGCCAGCAGTAGACAGGGGGGTTCTGCTGAAGCTTTCTTT.

The chain couples TRBV9 to TRBJ1-4; 7 bases are shared with TRBD1. Germline-derived CDR1 and CDR2 are SGDLS and YYNGEE. V shed 4 bases and J 7 bases; nucleotides not matched to a gene: 13. The CDR3 contains 16 residues. This chain's CDR3 is CASSRTGGQSREKLFF. Here the CDR3 DNA reads TGTGCCAGCAGCCGAACGGGGGGACAGTCTCGTGAAAAACTGTTTTTT.

J is TRBJ1-5 and V is TRBV19; D unclear. The V gene lost 3 bases and the J gene lost 0 bases, with 12 bases spanning the gap. The germline CDR1 and CDR2 sequences are LNHDA and SQIVND (reference sequence). This CDR3 has 16 residues. The CDR3 loop is CASSIEGWVSNQPQHF. The CDR3 DNA reads as TGTGCCAGTAGTATCGAAGGGTGGGTTAGCAATCAGCCCCAGCATTTT. The full variable domain, its missing parts supplied by reference TRBV19 and TRBJ1-5, is DGGITQSPKYLFRKEGQNVTLSCEQNLNHDAMYWYRQDPGQGLRLIYYSQIVNDFQKGDIAEGYSVSREKKESFPLTVTSAQKNPTAFYLCASSIEGWVSNQPQHFGDGTRLSIL.

The V and J genes are TRBV19 and TRBJ1-1; 7 nucleotides line up with TRBD1. The CDR3 length is 11 residues. Germline V lookup: CDR1 LNHDA, CDR2 SQIVND (reference sequence). Trimming removed 9 bases from V and 4 bases from J; junction bases left unmatched: 2. CDR3 bases: TGTGCCAGCCGACAGGGCACTGAAGCTTTCTTT. Protein product: CASRQGTEAFF.

In its sample, this clone was seen a few times. The V gene is TRBV5-4, the J gene TRBJ2-3; 9 bases align to TRBD1. CDR1 is SGHNT and CDR2 is YYREEE in the germline V gene (reference sequence). The CDR3 has 15 residues. J gave up 2 bases and V 3 bases, and 4 bases lay outside the gene matches. CDR3 DNA sequence: TGTGCCAGCAGCTCGGGACAGGGAGACACAGATACGCAGTATTTT. This gives the protein CASSSGQGDTDTQYF.

This clone occurred a few times. The chain is built from TRBV19 and TRBJ1-2; D possibly corresponds to TRBD1 (5 bases). The CDR3 spans 13 residues. The V gene's germline CDR1 is LNHDA and CDR2 SQIVND (reference sequence). Trimming cost V 7 bases and J 7 bases, with 16 bases left between them. The DNA of the CDR3 is TGTGCCAGTAACCCGCAGGGTTATGGTGGCTACACCTTC. It codes for CASNPQGYGGYTF.

This clone was detected only a few times. The rearrangement joins TRBV19 to TRBJ2-4; D could derive from TRBD1 or TRBD2 (5 bases each). This CDR3 is built from 14 residues. Trimming took off 0 bases at V and 6 bases at J, with 9 bases between the two ends. Germline loops: CDR1 LNHDA, CDR2 SQIVND (reference sequence). CDR3 sequence reads: CASSIEGGGNIQYF. The DNA for the CDR3 is TGTGCCAGTAGTATAGAGGGTGGGGGAAACATTCAGTACTTC.

The V gene is TRBV19, the J gene TRBJ2-7; the D is unclear. The germline V and J ends were trimmed by 5 bases and 0 bases, with 11 bases remaining between them. The CDR3 runs 14 residues. The germline gives CDR1 LNHDA, CDR2 SQIVND (reference sequence). The CDR3 DNA sequence: TGTGCCAGTAGTTTTGGACGGAGCTCCTACGAGCAGTACTTC. Translated, it gives CASSFGRSSYEQYF. The whole variable domain, remainder taken from reference TRBV19 and TRBJ2-7, is DGGITQSPKYLFRKEGQNVTLSCEQNLNHDAMYWYRQDPGQGLRLIYYSQIVNDFQKGDIAEGYSVSREKKESFPLTVTSAQKNPTAFYLCASSFGRSSYEQYFGPGTRLTVT.

The table lists this clone with many counts. The chain carries TRBV6-5 and TRBJ1-4; 7 bases align to TRBD1. After removal of 2 bases from V and 8 bases from J, the junction contained 8 bases not matched to a gene. Germline CDR1 is MNHEY and CDR2 is SVGAGI. This CDR3 is built from 15 residues. The CDR3: CASSYEEGAREKLFF. The CDR3 coding sequence is TGTGCCAGCAGTTACGAGGAGGGGGCGCGAGAAAAACTGTTTTTT.

In regard to this clone: Sequence at one end of the junction differs from germline and may be a read error. The rearrangement joins TRBV30 to TRBJ1-3, with a weak D call TRBD1 (5 bases). CDR1 is GTSNPN and CDR2 is SVGIG in the germline V gene (reference sequence). The length of the CDR3 is 11 residues. This chain's CDR3 is CWGETGNTIYF. Written as DNA, the CDR3 is TGCTGGGGGGAAACGGGAAACACCATATATTTT.

This clone appeared a few times. V usage is TRBV6-5 and J usage is TRBJ1-1; no firm D call. In germline, CDR1 is MNHEY, CDR2 SVGAGI. This CDR3 comprises 16 residues. V shed 0 bases and J shed 1 base, with 12 bases lying between them. The CDR3 nucleotides read TGTGCCAGCAGTTACTCGCTGGTGTTGGGGAACACTGAAGCTTTCTTT. Protein product: CASSYSLVLGNTEAFF.

The chain is built from TRBV9 and TRBJ1-2; TRBD1 is a possible D gene (6 bases). The CDR3 is 15 amino acids. Per the germline V gene, CDR1 is SGDLS and CDR2 is YYNGEE. V was cut by 0 bases and J by 5 bases, with 14 bases left in between. CDR3 nucleotides: TGTGCCAGCAGCGTAGGTGAGGGGGTAGGATATGGCTACACCTTC. It is translated as CASSVGEGVGYGYTF.

This chain joins TRBV29-1 and TRBJ2-2, with a possible D match to TRBD2 (5 bases). The CDR3 runs 14 residues. Trimming took off 0 bases at V and 5 bases at J, with 10 bases between the two ends. Germline values: CDR1 SQVTM, CDR2 ANQGSEA. The CDR3 nucleotides read TGCAGCGTTGAAGATACTCGGGGAACCGGGGAGCTGTTTTTT. Encoded protein: CSVEDTRGTGELFF.